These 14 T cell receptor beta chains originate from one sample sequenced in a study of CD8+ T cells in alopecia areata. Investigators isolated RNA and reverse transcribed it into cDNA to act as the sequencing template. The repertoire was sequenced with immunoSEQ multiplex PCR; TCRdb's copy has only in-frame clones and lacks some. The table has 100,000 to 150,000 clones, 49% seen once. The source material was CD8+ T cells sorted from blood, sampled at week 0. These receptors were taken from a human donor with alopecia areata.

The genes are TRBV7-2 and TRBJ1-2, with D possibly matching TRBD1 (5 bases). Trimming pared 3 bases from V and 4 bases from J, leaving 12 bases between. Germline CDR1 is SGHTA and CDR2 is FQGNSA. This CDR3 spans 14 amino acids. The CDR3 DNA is TGTGCCAGCAGCTTTGGTGGGGACGTCTATGGCTACACCTTC. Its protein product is CASSFGGDVYGYTF.

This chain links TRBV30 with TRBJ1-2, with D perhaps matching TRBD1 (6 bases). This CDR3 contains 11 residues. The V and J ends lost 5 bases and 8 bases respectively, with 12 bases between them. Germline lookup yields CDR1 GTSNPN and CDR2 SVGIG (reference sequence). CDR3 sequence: CAWGQGRGYTF. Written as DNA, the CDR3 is TGTGCCTGGGGTCAGGGGAGAGGCTACACCTTC.

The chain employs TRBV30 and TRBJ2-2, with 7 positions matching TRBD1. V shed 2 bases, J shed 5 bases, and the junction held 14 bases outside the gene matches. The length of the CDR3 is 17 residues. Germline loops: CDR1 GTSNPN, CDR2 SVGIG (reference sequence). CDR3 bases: TGTGCCTGGAGTTTGGGACAGATCGACTTCGAAACCGGGGAGCTGTTTTTT. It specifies CAWSLGQIDFETGELFF.

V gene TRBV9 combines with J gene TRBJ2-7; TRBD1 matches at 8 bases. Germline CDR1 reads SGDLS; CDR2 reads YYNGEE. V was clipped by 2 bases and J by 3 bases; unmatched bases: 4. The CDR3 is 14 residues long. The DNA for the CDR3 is TGTGCCAGCAGCGTCGGGACAGGTGTCTACGAGCAGTACTTC. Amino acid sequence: CASSVGTGVYEQYF.

CDR3 coding DNA: TGTGCCAGCAGCCCAGGGGCTAGCGGGGTCGACACCGGGGAGCTGTTTTTT. Its protein product is CASSPGASGVDTGELFF. The gene calls are TRBV7-2 and TRBJ2-2; 9 bases are shared with TRBD2. The CDR3 totals 17 residues. Trimming took 5 bases from V and 3 from J; bases not matched to a gene: 10. Germline V gene lookup returns CDR1 SGHTA and CDR2 FQGNSA. Variable domain in full (rest from reference TRBV7-2 and TRBJ2-2): GAGVSQSPSNKVTEKGKDVELRCDPISGHTALYWYRQSLGQGLEFLIYFQGNSAPDKSGLPSDRFSAERTGGSVSTLTIQRTQQEDSAVYLCASSPGASGVDTGELFFGEGSRLTVL.

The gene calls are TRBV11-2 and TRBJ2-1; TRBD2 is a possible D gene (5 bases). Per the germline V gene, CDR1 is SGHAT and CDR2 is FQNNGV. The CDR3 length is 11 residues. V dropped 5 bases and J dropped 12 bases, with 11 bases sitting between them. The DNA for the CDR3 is TGTGCCAGCAGCCCGAGGGTTGGGCAGTTCTTC. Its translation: CASSPRVGQFF.

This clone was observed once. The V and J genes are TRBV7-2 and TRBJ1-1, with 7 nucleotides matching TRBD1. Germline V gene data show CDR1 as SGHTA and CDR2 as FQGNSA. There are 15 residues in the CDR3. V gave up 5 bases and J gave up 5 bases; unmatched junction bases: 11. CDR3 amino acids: CASSPRDSRTTEAFF. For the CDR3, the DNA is TGTGCCAGCAGCCCCCGGGACAGCCGAACGACTGAAGCTTTCTTT.

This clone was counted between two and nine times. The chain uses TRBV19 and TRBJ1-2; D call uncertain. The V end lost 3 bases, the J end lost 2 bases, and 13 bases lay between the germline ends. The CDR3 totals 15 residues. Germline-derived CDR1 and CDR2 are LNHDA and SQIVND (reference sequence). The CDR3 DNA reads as TGTGCCAGTAGTATTCCCCTCGACGGGAACTATGGCTACACCTTC. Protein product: CASSIPLDGNYGYTF.

The DNA of the CDR3 is TGTGCCAGCAGTTCCAATCCCGCCTATGGCTACACCTTC. The encoded protein is CASSSNPAYGYTF. The V gene is TRBV27, the J gene TRBJ1-2; D unresolved. Germline values: CDR1 MNHEY, CDR2 SMNVEV (reference sequence). This CDR3 comprises 13 residues. V was cut by 4 bases and J by 4 bases, with 10 bases left in between.

For the CDR3, the DNA is TGTGCCTGGAGGGACCAGGGGAGCTCCTATAATTCACCCCTCCACTTT. The encoded protein is CAWRDQGSSYNSPLHF. The chain carries TRBV30 and TRBJ1-6; TRBD1 is a possible D gene (6 bases). The germline V gene encodes CDR1 GTSNPN and CDR2 SVGIG (reference sequence). CDR3 length equals 16 residues. V was trimmed by 3 bases and J by 0 bases, leaving 12 bases between them.

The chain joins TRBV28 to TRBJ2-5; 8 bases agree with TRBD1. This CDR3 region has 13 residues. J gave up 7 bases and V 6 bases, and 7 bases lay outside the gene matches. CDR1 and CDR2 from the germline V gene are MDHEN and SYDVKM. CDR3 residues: CASRAGGEGTQYF. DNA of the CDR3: TGTGCCAGCAGGGCAGGGGGCGAAGGGACCCAGTACTTC. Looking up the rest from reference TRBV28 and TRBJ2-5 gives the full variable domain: DVKVTQSSRYLVKRTGEKVFLECVQDMDHENMFWYRQDPGLGLRLIYFSYDVKMKEKGDIPEGYSVSREKKERFSLILESASTNQTSMYLCASRAGGEGTQYFGPGTRLLVL.

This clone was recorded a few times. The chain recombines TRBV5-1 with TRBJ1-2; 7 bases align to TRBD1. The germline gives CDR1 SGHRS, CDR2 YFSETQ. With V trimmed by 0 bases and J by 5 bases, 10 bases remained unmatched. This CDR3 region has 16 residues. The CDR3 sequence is CASSLGRQGRGYGYTF. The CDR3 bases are TGCGCCAGCAGCTTGGGTCGACAGGGCCGGGGATATGGCTACACCTTC.

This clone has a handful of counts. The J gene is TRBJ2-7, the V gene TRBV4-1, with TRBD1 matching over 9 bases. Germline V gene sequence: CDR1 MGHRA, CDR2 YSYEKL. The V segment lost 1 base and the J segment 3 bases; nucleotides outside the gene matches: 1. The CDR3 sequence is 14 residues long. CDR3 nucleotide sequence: TGCGCCAGCAGCCAAGGGGACAGGGACTACGAGCAGTACTTC. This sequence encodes CASSQGDRDYEQYF.

The CDR3 region has the DNA TGTGCCAGCAGTGTGGATTGGAAGACCCAGTACTTC. Translated, it gives CASSVDWKTQYF. The chain recombines TRBV25-1 with TRBJ2-5, with no clear D. This CDR3 has 12 residues. Trimming pared 4 bases from V and 6 bases from J, leaving 9 bases between. Germline V gene lookup returns CDR1 MGHDK and CDR2 SYGVNS.